This TCR beta chain stems from a study of post-analysis software for immune sequencing data. On the study more broadly: The disease courses spanned relapsing-remitting, secondary progressive and progressive-relapsing forms of multiple sclerosis. Study-level results: Comparison with controls showed significantly lower normalized Chao1 diversity in multiple sclerosis patients. Under the F measure, samples that were prepared in one batch clustered strongly together. Higher frequency in patients than in controls was seen for roughly five TRBV segments, with TRBV5-6, TRBV5-1 and TRBV20-1 among them.

V lost 2 bases to trimming and J lost 3 bases, with 2 bases between them. CDR3 length: 11 amino acids. The authors incorporated unique molecular identifiers into the TCR beta cDNA libraries. Some 500,000 cDNA molecules were obtained per 1 to 10 million input T cells. From the PCR reads, TCRdb called clonotypes with MiXCR, one entry per CDR3 protein. In the table there are about 770,000 distinct CDR3 sequences, just over 45% of which are singletons. This clonotype showed up just a few times. Its cognate antigen is unknown. A clone one base away is much larger, so this may be a read error. The sample comprised blood. The chain links TRBV6-7 to TRBJ2-7; D not resolved. TRBV6-7 has ORF status, its function being uncertain. The source of this sequence is a girl aged 5-17 years with multiple sclerosis. This chain's CDR3 is CASSYVYEQYF. The CDR3 DNA reads as TGTGCCAGCAGTTACGTCTACGAGCAGTACTTC.